The T cell receptor beta chain under discussion was sequenced for a study of response to subunit inactivated influenza vaccine. Study findings and constraints: Few new T cells, the authors suggested, are recruited by each seasonal influenza vaccination.

V was shortened by 7 bases and J by 0 bases, with 10 bases between the two germline ends. This CDR3 is 13 amino acids long. The germline V gene has CDR1 MNHEY and CDR2 SVGEGT. A single record per CDR3 protein comes from TCRdb applying MiXCR to the RT-PCR reads. The table shows roughly 500,000 distinct CDR3 sequences, with roughly 27% occurring only once. As for this clonotype: As yet, its antigen is unknown.

The chain joins TRBV6-2 or TRBV6-3 to TRBJ2-7, with D perhaps assigned TRBD1 or TRBD2 (6 bases each). This clonotype was sampled from a man between 45 and 60 years old who received an inactivated influenza vaccine. The specimen comprised CD4+ T cells sorted from PBMCs, sampled roughly 5 days after vaccination. The CDR3 sequence: CASIGGTSYEQYF. CDR3 DNA: TGTGCCAGCATAGGGGGGACCTCCTACGAGCAGTACTTC.